A selection of T cell receptor beta chains follows, all from one sample in a study of cytomegalovirus exposure and HLA in healthy donors. Clones were sequenced by immunoSEQ multiplex PCR, and TCRdb holds only the in-frame ones, with some missing. Of about 98,000 clones in the sample, roughly 87% were seen once. Sequencing was performed on PBMCs. Receptor source: a woman under 40 in good health and CMV-seronegative. Both conserved end residues are part of each CDR3. Clone size is shown for a subset of rows, as once, few, many or a class of expanded clone.

V	size	J	CDR3
TRBV5-1	.	TRBJ2-7	CASNWDSSYYEQYF
TRBV28	.	TRBJ2-2	CASSLDYAGELFF
TRBV29-1	once	TRBJ2-1	CSARTSGIQFF
TRBV5-1	.	TRBJ2-3	CASSLGAGDTQYF
TRBV28	.	TRBJ1-4	CASVRAGTAEKRLFF
TRBV5-1	once	TRBJ1-3	CASSFWGTSGNTIYF
TRBV5-6	.	TRBJ1-5	CASSLFDSYSNQPQHF
TRBV5-1	.	TRBJ2-7	CASSFEGDRSSEQYF
TRBV11-2	.	TRBJ2-7	CASSLFQSVEQYF
TRBV23-1	few	TRBJ1-1	CASSQSRNTEAFF
TRBV9	once	TRBJ2-5	CASSVQAQETQYF
TRBV6-1	.	TRBJ2-7	CASRGSQGAHEQYF
TRBV27	.	TRBJ2-5	CASSLPTTGAYGNRQETQYF
TRBV5-1	few	TRBJ1-4	CASSLARTGSANEKLFF
TRBV7-7	.	TRBJ2-5	CASSFGEADNQYF
TRBV27	once	TRBJ1-5	CASSFGGQRNQPQHF
TRBV29-1	.	TRBJ2-1	CSVGRTSGLNNEQFF
TRBV7-2	.	TRBJ1-5	CASSRQGSHQPQHF
TRBV19	.	TRBJ1-5	CASSREVRNQPQHF
TRBV7-9	once	TRBJ2-6	CASSRRRIGGANVLTF
TRBV19	.	TRBJ2-5	CASSTGLAETQYF
TRBV11-2	.	TRBJ1-2	CASSGRGGRGIGYTF
TRBV5-5	.	TRBJ2-4	CASSLETASFKNIQYF